A single sample is the source of the 20 T cell receptor beta chains below, sequenced in a study of blood T cell repertoires in COVID-19. Repertoires were generated with immunoSEQ multiplex PCR, while TCRdb's copy carries only in-frame clones and drops some. The table shows some 50,000 clones, with 80% to 90% occurring only once. Sequencing used peripheral blood. The receptor source for this set is a human donor in a cohort sampled during active COVID-19.

The rearrangement joins TRBV18 to TRBJ2-5; the match to TRBD1 covers 12 bases. This CDR3 is 15 amino acids long. CDR1 is KGHSH and CDR2 is LQKENI in the germline V gene. With 5 bases clipped from V and 5 bases from J, the junction kept 6 bases outside the gene matches. This CDR3 reads CASSMGTGGAETQYF. The CDR3 coding sequence is TGTGCCAGCTCAATGGGGACAGGGGGCGCGGAGACCCAGTACTTC. Together with reference TRBV18 and TRBJ2-5, the CDR3 gives the full variable domain: NAGVMQNPRHLVRRRGQEARLRCSPMKGHSHVYWYRQLPEEGLKFMVYLQKENIIDESGMPKERFSAEFPKEGPSILRIQQVVRGDSAAYFCASSMGTGGAETQYFGPGTRLLVL.

CDR3 sequence: CASSFSKGPYNEQFF. CDR3 in DNA: TGTGCCAGCAGCTTTAGTAAGGGGCCGTACAATGAGCAGTTCTTC. The chain links TRBV11-3 to TRBJ2-1; tentative D call: TRBD1 (5 bases). V lost 3 bases, J lost 4 bases, and 13 bases lay in between. Looked up from germline, CDR1 is SGHNT and CDR2 is YENEEA. The CDR3 is made up of 15 amino acids.

The rearrangement links TRBV7-9 to TRBJ2-7; no firm D call. CDR1 SEHNR and CDR2 FQNEAQ come from the germline V gene (reference sequence). This CDR3 is built from 12 residues. With 5 bases removed from V and 2 bases from J, the gap between germline ends came to 7 bases. CDR3 in amino acids: CASSPVPYEQYF. As DNA, the CDR3 is TGTGCCAGCAGCCCCGTTCCCTACGAGCAGTACTTC.

The gene calls are TRBV15 and TRBJ2-3, with 7 bases lining up with TRBD1. V shed 3 bases, J shed 6 bases, and the junction held 12 bases outside the gene matches. The CDR3 contains 16 residues. CDR1 and CDR2 from the germline V gene are LNHNV and YYDKDF (reference sequence). Here the CDR3 reads CATSSQTGAASDTQYF. DNA for the CDR3: TGTGCCACCAGCAGTCAAACAGGGGCCGCCTCTGATACGCAGTATTTT.

The chain is built from TRBV15 and TRBJ1-5; D is undetermined. Germline V lookup: CDR1 LNHNV, CDR2 YYDKDF (reference sequence). The V gene lost 3 bases and the J gene lost 9 bases, with 9 bases spanning the gap. CDR3 length: 12 residues. The CDR3 sequence is CATSSGWRPQHF. CDR3 coding DNA: TGTGCCACCAGCAGTGGATGGAGGCCCCAGCATTTT.

The J gene is TRBJ2-7, the V gene TRBV16, with D perhaps TRBD2 (5 bases). Germline V gene lookup returns CDR1 KGHSY and CDR2 FQNENV. Trimming took 3 bases from V and 1 from J, leaving 16 bases between them. The CDR3 covers 16 residues. CDR3 in DNA: TGTGCCAGCAGCCATCCCGTCCTAACGGGGTCCTACGAGCAGTACTTC. The encoded protein is CASSHPVLTGSYEQYF.

The count of this clone is one. The chain has TRBV7-6 and TRBJ2-3, with a weak D call TRBD1 (5 bases). The germline V and J ends were trimmed by 5 bases and 4 bases, with 10 bases remaining between them. CDR1 and CDR2 from the germline V gene are SGHVS and FNYEAQ. This CDR3 has 13 amino acids. The CDR3 is CASSLAGSDTQYF. The DNA of the CDR3 is TGTGCCAGCAGCCTCGCAGGGTCAGATACGCAGTATTTT.

The rearrangement uses TRBV27 and TRBJ1-5, with TRBD1 matching 7 bases. V lost 6 bases and J lost 3; bases outside the gene matches: 5. The CDR3 loop spans 14 amino acids. Per the germline V gene, CDR1 is MNHEY and CDR2 is SMNVEV (reference sequence). The CDR3 nucleotides read TGTGCCAGCAGCCAGACAGGGAACAATCAGCCCCAGCATTTT. This encodes CASSQTGNNQPQHF.

This chain links TRBV10-3 with TRBJ2-2; 8 bases map to TRBD1. Germline V gene data show CDR1 as ENHRY and CDR2 as SYGVKD. Trimming cost V 7 bases and J 0 bases; bases outside gene matches: 1. The length of the CDR3 is 14 residues. As DNA, the CDR3 is TGTGCCATCACGGACAGGGCGAACACCGGGGAGCTGTTTTTT. Protein: CAITDRANTGELFF.

The rearrangement joins TRBV7-2 to TRBJ1-1; D is perhaps TRBD1 (5 bases). The CDR3 is 14 amino acids. Trimming removed 1 base at V and 2 bases at J, with 8 bases between. Germline lookup yields CDR1 SGHTA and CDR2 FQGNSA. The CDR3: CASSLGQFNTEAFF. The CDR3 nucleotides read TGTGCCAGCAGCTTAGGACAGTTCAACACTGAAGCTTTCTTT.

The chain couples TRBV7-2 to TRBJ1-1, with D perhaps TRBD1 (5 bases). Trimming left V 0 bases short and J 0 bases short, with 5 bases between. The CDR3 length is 14 residues. CDR1 and CDR2 (germline): SGHTA, FQGNSA. The DNA for the CDR3 is TGTGCCAGCAGCTTAGCGGGGCTGAACACTGAAGCTTTCTTT. Protein sequence: CASSLAGLNTEAFF. Full variable domain (missing parts from reference TRBV7-2 and TRBJ1-1): GAGVSQSPSNKVTEKGKDVELRCDPISGHTALYWYRQSLGQGLEFLIYFQGNSAPDKSGLPSDRFSAERTGGSVSTLTIQRTQQEDSAVYLCASSLAGLNTEAFFGQGTRLTVV.

V gene TRBV18 combines with J gene TRBJ1-2; D remains unclear. V lost 2 bases and J lost 5, with 12 bases in between. This CDR3 has 14 amino acids. The germline CDR1 and CDR2 sequences are KGHSH and LQKENI. The CDR3 DNA sequence: TGTGCCAGCTCACCAGACGGGTCCTTTTATGGCTACACCTTC. Translation gives CASSPDGSFYGYTF.

V gene TRBV7-2 combines with J gene TRBJ2-1; 9 bases agree with TRBD2. With 4 bases clipped from V and 4 bases from J, the junction kept 8 bases outside the gene matches. CDR1 SGHTA and CDR2 FQGNSA come from the germline V gene. The CDR3 runs 16 residues. The CDR3 DNA reads as TGTGCCAGCAGCTCCCCCCGGACTAGCGCTTACAATGAGCAGTTCTTC. It codes for CASSSPRTSAYNEQFF.

This CDR3 reads CAWSVASPETQYF. CDR3 bases: TGTGCCTGGAGTGTGGCTAGCCCAGAGACCCAGTACTTC. The rearrangement joins TRBV30 to TRBJ2-5, with D possibly being TRBD2 (5 bases). The V gene lost 0 bases and the J gene lost 4 bases, with 9 bases spanning the gap. In germline, CDR1 is GTSNPN, CDR2 SVGIG (reference sequence). This CDR3 has 13 amino acids.

The CDR3 coding sequence is TGTGCCAGCAAGACAGGGGCTGAGACCCAGTACTTC. Its translation is CASKTGAETQYF. The chain recombines TRBV28 with TRBJ2-5, with 8 nucleotides matching TRBD1. The germline V gene encodes CDR1 MDHEN and CDR2 SYDVKM. This CDR3 has 12 residues. V dropped 7 bases and J dropped 5; count of bases not matched to a gene: 3.

The J gene is TRBJ2-1, the V gene TRBV6-5, with 10 bases identical to TRBD2. J lost 8 bases, V lost 1 base, and 5 bases had no gene match. The germline gives CDR1 MNHEY, CDR2 SVGAGI. The CDR3 is made up of 15 amino acids. The CDR3 spells CASSYWASGGHEQFF. As DNA, the CDR3 is TGTGCCAGCAGTTACTGGGCTAGCGGGGGCCATGAGCAGTTCTTC.

The chain uses TRBV24-1 and TRBJ1-5; tentatively, D is TRBD1 (5 bases). CDR3 length: 13 residues. The germline V gene has CDR1 KGHDR and CDR2 SFDVKD. V lost 9 bases and J 7 bases, leaving 15 bases between the germline ends. The CDR3 region is CATPGRAKQPQHF. The CDR3, as DNA: TGTGCCACCCCGGGCAGGGCCAAACAGCCCCAGCATTTT.

This clone was observed a single time. The rearrangement links TRBV5-4 to TRBJ2-7; 15 nucleotides align to TRBD2. CDR3 length: 16 residues. J lost 6 bases, V lost 4 bases, and 8 bases had no gene match. The germline V gene has CDR1 SGHNT and CDR2 YYREEE (reference sequence). The CDR3 DNA follows: TGTGCCAGCAGCCGGGGACTAGCGGGAGGAAGGGGCGAGCAGTACTTC. This codes for CASSRGLAGGRGEQYF.

This chain joins TRBV30 and TRBJ2-1, with TRBD2 matching 10 bases. V shed 5 bases, J shed 2 bases, and the junction held 6 bases outside the gene matches. The germline CDR1 and CDR2 sequences are GTSNPN and SVGIG (reference sequence). This CDR3 spans 15 amino acids. In DNA form, the CDR3 reads TGTGCCTGGGACTTCCTAGCGGGAGCCTACAATGAGCAGTTCTTC. Amino acid sequence: CAWDFLAGAYNEQFF. Combining the CDR3 with reference TRBV30 and TRBJ2-1 gives the whole variable domain SQTIHQWPATLVQPVGSPLSLECTVEGTSNPNLYWYRQAAGRGLQLLFYSVGIGQISSEVPQNLSASRPQDRQFILSSKKLLLSDSGFYLCAWDFLAGAYNEQFFGPGTRLTVL.

The V and J genes are TRBV27 and TRBJ2-1, with TRBD2 matching over 8 bases. After removal of 6 bases from V and 6 bases from J, the junction contained 7 bases not matched to a gene. The length of the CDR3 is 14 residues. Germline CDR1 is MNHEY and CDR2 is SMNVEV (reference sequence). CDR3 region: CASSPGGAINEQFF. The CDR3, as DNA: TGTGCCAGCAGCCCCGGGGGGGCAATCAATGAGCAGTTCTTC.